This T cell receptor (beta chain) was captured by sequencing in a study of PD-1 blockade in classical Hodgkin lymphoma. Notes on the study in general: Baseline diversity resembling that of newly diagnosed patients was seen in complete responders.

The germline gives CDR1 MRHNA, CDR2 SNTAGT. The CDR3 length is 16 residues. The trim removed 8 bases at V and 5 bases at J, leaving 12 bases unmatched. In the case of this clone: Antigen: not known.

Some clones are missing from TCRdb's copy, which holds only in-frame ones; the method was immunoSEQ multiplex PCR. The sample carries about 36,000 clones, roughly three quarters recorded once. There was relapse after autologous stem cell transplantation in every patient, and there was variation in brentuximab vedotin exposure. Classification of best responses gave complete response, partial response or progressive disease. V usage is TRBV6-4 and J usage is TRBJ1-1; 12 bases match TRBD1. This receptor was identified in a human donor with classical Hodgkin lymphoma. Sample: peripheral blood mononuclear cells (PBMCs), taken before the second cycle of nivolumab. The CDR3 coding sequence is TGTGCCAGCGTACCACGGGACAGGGGGCGCCTAACTGAAGCTTTCTTT. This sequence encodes CASVPRDRGRLTEAFF.